The rows below give T cell receptor beta chains drawn from one sample of a study of cytomegalovirus exposure and HLA in healthy donors. Method: immunoSEQ multiplex PCR; TCRdb's copy keeps in-frame clones and lacks some. This table has about 120,000 clones, approximately 88% appearing once. Input material: PBMCs. These receptors originate from a man aged 18 to 29 in good health and CMV-seronegative. CDR3s include the opening cysteine and the closing phenylalanine or tryptophan. D genes are given only for firm matches.

v_call	d_call	j_call	cdr3_aa
TRBV19	-	TRBJ1-5	CASSPSNDQPQHF
TRBV5-8	TRBD1	TRBJ1-2	CASSFGQGGGYGYTF
TRBV19	TRBD2	TRBJ2-7	CASSFRGTTYEQYF
TRBV10-3	TRBD1	TRBJ1-2	CAILPGQGSDYGYTF
TRBV18	TRBD2	TRBJ2-1	CASSPFQRGASTRNEQFF
TRBV4-2	TRBD2	TRBJ2-4	CASSQVFSGSGRMAKNIQYF
TRBV28	TRBD1	TRBJ1-5	CASSKPFPDRGYQPQHF
TRBV28	TRBD1	TRBJ1-3	CASSTTGPFSGNTIYF
TRBV7-2	-	TRBJ1-5	CASSFAGRDSNQPQHF
TRBV19	-	TRBJ1-5	CASTAGKVQPQHF
TRBV19	-	TRBJ1-1	CASSNDQGTEAFF
TRBV6-6	-	TRBJ1-6	CASSYTGRDNSPLHF
TRBV6-5	-	TRBJ1-4	CASSYTAPATNEKLFF
TRBV18	TRBD1	TRBJ2-5	CASSHRTADRETQYF
TRBV11-2	TRBD2	TRBJ2-7	CASSPGLAGVAEQYF
TRBV27	-	TRBJ2-7	CASSFLGSTYEQYF
TRBV28	-	TRBJ1-2	CAIPAGPGGYTF
TRBV7-9	-	TRBJ2-3	CASSTTTGGTDTQYF
TRBV28	-	TRBJ2-7	CASSLQRTYEQYF
TRBV11-3	-	TRBJ1-5	CASSLGGSQPQHF
TRBV11-2	-	TRBJ2-3	CASSFNSVTSRTDTQYF
TRBV10-3	TRBD1	TRBJ2-3	CAISNRQGSTDTQYF
TRBV16	TRBD1	TRBJ1-2	CASSQGQGYGYTF
TRBV28	-	TRBJ1-5	CASRSGTINQPQHF
TRBV5-6	-	TRBJ1-1	CASSTTGSGNTEAFF
TRBV6-1	-	TRBJ2-7	CASSEEWGRGQYF
TRBV28	TRBD1	TRBJ1-5	CASGQGRQPQHF
TRBV5-1	-	TRBJ2-7	CASSPGLALSYEQYF
TRBV11-2	-	TRBJ2-7	CASSYTGGRGLHYEQYF
TRBV30	TRBD1	TRBJ2-2	CAWDGQANTGELFF
TRBV6-5	-	TRBJ1-1	CASNPGNTEAFF
TRBV28	-	TRBJ1-1	CASRIAQGGSFF
TRBV5-1	-	TRBJ1-1	CASSAEVRGEAFF
TRBV28	-	TRBJ1-4	CASSFLFRDPPGKLFF
TRBV4-1	TRBD1	TRBJ2-7	CASSQSRQGLREQYF
TRBV2	TRBD1	TRBJ2-7	CASSSGQGTYEQYF
TRBV11-2	TRBD1	TRBJ1-5	CASSQLKGQVGQPQHF
TRBV5-1	TRBD1	TRBJ1-1	CASSVGDRNTEAFF
TRBV14	-	TRBJ1-1	CASSQGFGALMNTEAFF
TRBV7-9	-	TRBJ2-1	CASSQGTGGEQFF
TRBV30	-	TRBJ1-2	CAWSGRQGPRLALYGYTF
TRBV28	TRBD1	TRBJ1-2	CASSQPVGTGHFGYTF
TRBV7-8	-	TRBJ2-7	CASSSPWGDSYEQYF
TRBV7-9	-	TRBJ2-7	CASSPAGGIKRAYEQYF
TRBV2	TRBD1	TRBJ1-5	CASNPTGQVNQPQHF
TRBV2	TRBD2	TRBJ2-7	CASSALTGGYEQYF